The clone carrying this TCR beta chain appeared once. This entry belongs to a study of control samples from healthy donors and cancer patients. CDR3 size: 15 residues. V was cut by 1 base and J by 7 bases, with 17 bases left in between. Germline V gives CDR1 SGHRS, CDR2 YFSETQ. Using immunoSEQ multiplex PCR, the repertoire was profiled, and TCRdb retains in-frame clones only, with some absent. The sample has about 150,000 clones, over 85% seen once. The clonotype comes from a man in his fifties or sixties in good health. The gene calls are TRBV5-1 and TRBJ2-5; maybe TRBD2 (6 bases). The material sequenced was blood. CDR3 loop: CASSLLRAGTGTQYF. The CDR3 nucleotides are TGCGCCAGCAGCTTGTTAAGGGCGGGGACTGGGACCCAGTACTTC.